This T cell receptor beta chain was sequenced in a study of control samples from healthy donors and cancer patients. The V and J ends lost 7 bases and 4 bases respectively, with 15 bases between them. This CDR3 is 14 amino acids long. The germline V gene encodes CDR1 SEHNR and CDR2 FQNEAQ (reference sequence). Profiled with immunoSEQ multiplex PCR; TCRdb holds only in-frame clones, not every one. Of roughly 80,000 clones in the sample, approximately 90% were seen once. The chain employs TRBV7-9 and TRBJ2-3, with D possibly being TRBD1 (5 bases). The receptor's source is a woman aged 45-65 years in good health. Sequenced material: blood. DNA of the CDR3: TGTGCCAGCAAGGGGCTCTCGGTCCCAGATACGCAGTATTTT. Translating it yields CASKGLSVPDTQYF.